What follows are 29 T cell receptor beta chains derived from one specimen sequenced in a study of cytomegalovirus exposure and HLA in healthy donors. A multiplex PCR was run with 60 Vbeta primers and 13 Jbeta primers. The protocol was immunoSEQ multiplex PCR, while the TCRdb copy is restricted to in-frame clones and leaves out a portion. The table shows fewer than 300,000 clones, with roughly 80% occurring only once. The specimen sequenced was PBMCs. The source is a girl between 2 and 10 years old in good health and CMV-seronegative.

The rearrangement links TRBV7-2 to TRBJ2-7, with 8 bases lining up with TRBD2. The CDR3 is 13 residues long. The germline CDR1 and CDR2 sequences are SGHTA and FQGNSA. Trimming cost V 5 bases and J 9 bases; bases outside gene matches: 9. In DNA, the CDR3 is TGTGCCAGCAGCCCGGAGGCGGCGGGGGGGCAGTACTTC. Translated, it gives CASSPEAAGGQYF.

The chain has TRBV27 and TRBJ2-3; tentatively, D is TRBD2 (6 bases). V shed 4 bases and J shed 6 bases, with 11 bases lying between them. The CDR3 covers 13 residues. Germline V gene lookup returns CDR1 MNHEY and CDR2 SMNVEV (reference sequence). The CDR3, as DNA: TGTGCCAGCAGTTCACCCGCGGGGGATACGCAGTATTTT. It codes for CASSSPAGDTQYF.

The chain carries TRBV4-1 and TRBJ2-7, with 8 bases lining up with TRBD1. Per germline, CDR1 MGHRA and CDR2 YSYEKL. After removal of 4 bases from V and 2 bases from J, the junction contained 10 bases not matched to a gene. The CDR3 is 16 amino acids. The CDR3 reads CASSRSGQDYTYEQYF. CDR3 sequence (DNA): TGCGCCAGCAGCCGATCGGGACAGGACTATACCTACGAGCAGTACTTC.

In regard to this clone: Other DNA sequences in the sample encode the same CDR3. CDR3 in amino acids: CASSPDRGQETQYF. The CDR3 DNA reads TGCGCCAGCAGCCCCGACAGGGGGCAAGAGACCCAGTACTTC. V usage is TRBV4-1 and J usage is TRBJ2-5, with 9 bases fitting TRBD1. Germline loops: CDR1 MGHRA, CDR2 YSYEKL. Trimming took 4 bases from V and 2 from J; bases not matched to a gene: 2. The length of the CDR3 is 14 residues.

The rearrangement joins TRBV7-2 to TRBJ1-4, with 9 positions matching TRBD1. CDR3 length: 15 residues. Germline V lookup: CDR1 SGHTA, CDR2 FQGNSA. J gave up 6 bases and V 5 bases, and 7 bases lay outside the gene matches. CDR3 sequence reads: CASSRAGTGYEKLFF. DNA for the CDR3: TGTGCCAGCAGCCGGGCCGGGACAGGGTATGAAAAACTGTTTTTT.

CDR3 loop: CASSVSGPYEQYF. CDR3 nucleotides: TGTGCCAGCAGCGTGAGCGGGCCTTACGAGCAGTACTTC. The gene calls are TRBV9 and TRBJ2-7; weak D call: TRBD2 (6 bases). The CDR3 runs to 13 residues. Trimming took off 2 bases at V and 4 bases at J, with 10 bases between the two ends. Germline V gene lookup returns CDR1 SGDLS and CDR2 YYNGEE.

CDR3 residues: CSVTAAMGGPTRTEAFF. CDR3 in DNA: TGCAGCGTCACGGCGGCGATGGGGGGGCCGACGCGCACTGAAGCTTTCTTT. The chain combines TRBV29-1 with TRBJ1-1; the D gene is possibly TRBD1 (6 bases). The germline CDR1 and CDR2 sequences are SQVTM and ANQGSEA. The CDR3 length is 17 residues. Trimming took off 6 bases at V and 4 bases at J, with 27 bases between the two ends.

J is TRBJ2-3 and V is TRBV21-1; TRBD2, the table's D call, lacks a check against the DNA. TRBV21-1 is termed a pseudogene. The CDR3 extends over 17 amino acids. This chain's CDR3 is CASSRRGGGPRTDTQYF. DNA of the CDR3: TGTGCCAGCAGCCGAAGGGGAGGAGGGCCCCGCACAGATACGCAGTATTTT.

The CDR3 DNA sequence: TGTGCCAGCAGCGTAGGGGGGGGGACAGGGTTCACAGATACGCAGTATTTT. The encoded protein is CASSVGGGTGFTDTQYF. The V call is TRBV9, the J call TRBJ2-3; 9 bases align to TRBD1. The germline V gene encodes CDR1 SGDLS and CDR2 YYNGEE. After removal of 0 bases from V and 2 bases from J, the junction contained 7 bases not matched to a gene. The CDR3 consists of 17 residues.

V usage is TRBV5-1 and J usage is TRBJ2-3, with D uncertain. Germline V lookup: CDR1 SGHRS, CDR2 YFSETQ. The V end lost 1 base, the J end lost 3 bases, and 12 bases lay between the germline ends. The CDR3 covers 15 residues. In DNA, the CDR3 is TGCGCCAGCAGCTTGTCCCCCGAACGGACAGATACGCAGTATTTT. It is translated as CASSLSPERTDTQYF.

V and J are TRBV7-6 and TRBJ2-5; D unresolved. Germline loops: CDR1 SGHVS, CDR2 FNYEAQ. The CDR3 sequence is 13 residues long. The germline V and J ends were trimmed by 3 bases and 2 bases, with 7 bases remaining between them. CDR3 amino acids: CASSFGIQETQYF. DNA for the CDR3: TGTGCCAGCAGCTTCGGTATACAAGAGACCCAGTACTTC.

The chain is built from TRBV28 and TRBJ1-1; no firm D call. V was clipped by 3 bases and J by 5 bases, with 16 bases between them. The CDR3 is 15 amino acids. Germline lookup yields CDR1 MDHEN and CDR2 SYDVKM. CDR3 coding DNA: TGTGCCAGCAGTTTGGCGACTAGAGTAAAAACTGAAGCTTTCTTT. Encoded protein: CASSLATRVKTEAFF.

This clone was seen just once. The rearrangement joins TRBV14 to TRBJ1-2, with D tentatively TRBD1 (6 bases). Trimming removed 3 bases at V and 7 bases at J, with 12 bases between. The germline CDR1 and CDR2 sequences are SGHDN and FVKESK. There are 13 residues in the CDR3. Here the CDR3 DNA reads TGTGCCAGCAGCCAGATAGGACAGTCTGGCTACACCTTC. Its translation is CASSQIGQSGYTF.

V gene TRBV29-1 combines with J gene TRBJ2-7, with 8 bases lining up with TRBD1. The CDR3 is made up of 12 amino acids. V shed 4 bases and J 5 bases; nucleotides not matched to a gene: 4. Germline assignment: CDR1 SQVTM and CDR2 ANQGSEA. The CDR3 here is CSVGQGFNEQYF. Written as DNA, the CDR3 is TGCAGCGTTGGACAGGGGTTCAACGAGCAGTACTTC.

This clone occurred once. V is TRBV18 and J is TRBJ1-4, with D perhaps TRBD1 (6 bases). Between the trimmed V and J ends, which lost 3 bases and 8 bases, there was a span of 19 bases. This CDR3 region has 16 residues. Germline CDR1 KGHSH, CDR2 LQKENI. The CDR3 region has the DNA TGTGCCAGCTCACCGAGTCTTCAGGGGATTAGGGAAAAACTGTTTTTT. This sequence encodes CASSPSLQGIREKLFF.

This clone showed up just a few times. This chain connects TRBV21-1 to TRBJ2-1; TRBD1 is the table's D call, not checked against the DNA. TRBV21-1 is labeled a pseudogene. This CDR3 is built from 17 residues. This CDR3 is CASSKALWDRGNNEQFF. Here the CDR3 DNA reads TGTGCCAGCAGCAAAGCGCTGTGGGACAGGGGCAACAATGAGCAGTTCTTC.

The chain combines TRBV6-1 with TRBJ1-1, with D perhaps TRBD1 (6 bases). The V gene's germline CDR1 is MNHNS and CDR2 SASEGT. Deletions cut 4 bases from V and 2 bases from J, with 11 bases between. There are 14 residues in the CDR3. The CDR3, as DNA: TGTGCCAGCAGTGCTAGACAGGCTAACACTGAAGCTTTCTTT. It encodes CASSARQANTEAFF.

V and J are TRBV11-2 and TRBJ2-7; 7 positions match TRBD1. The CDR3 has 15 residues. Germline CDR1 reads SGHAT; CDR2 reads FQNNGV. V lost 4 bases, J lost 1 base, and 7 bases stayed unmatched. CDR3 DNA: TGTGCCAGCAGCTCTAACCGGGACAGATCCTACGAGCAGTACTTC. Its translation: CASSSNRDRSYEQYF. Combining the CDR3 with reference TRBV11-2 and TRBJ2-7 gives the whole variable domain EAGVAQSPRYKIIEKRQSVAFWCNPISGHATLYWYQQILGQGPKLLIQFQNNGVVDDSQLPKDRFSAERLKGVDSTLKIQPAKLEDSAVYLCASSSNRDRSYEQYFGPGTRLTVT.

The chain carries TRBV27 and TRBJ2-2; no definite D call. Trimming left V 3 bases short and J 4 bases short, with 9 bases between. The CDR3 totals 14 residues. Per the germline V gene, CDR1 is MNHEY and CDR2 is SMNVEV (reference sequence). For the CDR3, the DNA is TGTGCCAGCAGTTTTGGAGTGTCCACCGGGGAGCTGTTTTTT. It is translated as CASSFGVSTGELFF.

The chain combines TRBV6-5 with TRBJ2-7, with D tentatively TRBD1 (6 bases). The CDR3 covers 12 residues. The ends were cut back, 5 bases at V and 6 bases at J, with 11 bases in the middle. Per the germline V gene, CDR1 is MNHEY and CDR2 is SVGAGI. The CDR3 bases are TGTGCCAGCAGTCCCACAGGGTTCGAGCAGTACTTC. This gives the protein CASSPTGFEQYF.

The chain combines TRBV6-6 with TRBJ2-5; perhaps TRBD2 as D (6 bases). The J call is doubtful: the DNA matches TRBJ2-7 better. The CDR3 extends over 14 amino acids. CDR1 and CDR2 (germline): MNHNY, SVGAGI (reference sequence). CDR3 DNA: TGTGCCAGCACTCCCGAGGGAGGCCTCTACGAGCAGTACTTC. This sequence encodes CASTPEGGLYEQYF.

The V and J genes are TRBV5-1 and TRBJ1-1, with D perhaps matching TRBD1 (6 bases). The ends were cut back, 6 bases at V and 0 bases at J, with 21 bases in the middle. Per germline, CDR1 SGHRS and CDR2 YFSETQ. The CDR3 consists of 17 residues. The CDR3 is CASTPRTDHQLNTEAFF. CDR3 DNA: TGCGCCAGCACCCCCCGGACAGATCATCAATTGAACACTGAAGCTTTCTTT.

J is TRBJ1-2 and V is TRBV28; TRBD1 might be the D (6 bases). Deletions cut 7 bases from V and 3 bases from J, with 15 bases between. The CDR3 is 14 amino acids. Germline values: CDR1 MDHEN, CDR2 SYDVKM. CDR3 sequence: CASTSGQYHYGYTF. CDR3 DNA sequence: TGTGCCAGCACCTCGGGACAATATCACTATGGCTACACCTTC.

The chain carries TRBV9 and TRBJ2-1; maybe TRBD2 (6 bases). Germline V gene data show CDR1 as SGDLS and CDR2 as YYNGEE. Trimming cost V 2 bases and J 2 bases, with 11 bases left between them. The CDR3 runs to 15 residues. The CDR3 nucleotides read TGTGCCAGCAGCGTCGAGGCTAGCGCCTACAATGAGCAGTTCTTC. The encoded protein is CASSVEASAYNEQFF.

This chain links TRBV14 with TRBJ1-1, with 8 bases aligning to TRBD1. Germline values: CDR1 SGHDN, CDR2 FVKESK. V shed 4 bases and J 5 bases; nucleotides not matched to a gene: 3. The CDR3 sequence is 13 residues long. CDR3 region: CASSLTGGTEAFF. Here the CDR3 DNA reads TGTGCCAGCAGCCTAACAGGGGGTACTGAAGCTTTCTTT.

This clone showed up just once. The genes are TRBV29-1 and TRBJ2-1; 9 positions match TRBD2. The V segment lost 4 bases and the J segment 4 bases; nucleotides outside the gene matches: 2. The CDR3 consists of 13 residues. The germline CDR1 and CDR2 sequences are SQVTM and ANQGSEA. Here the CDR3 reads CSVVSGRYNEQFF. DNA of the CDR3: TGCAGCGTTGTTAGCGGGAGATACAATGAGCAGTTCTTC.

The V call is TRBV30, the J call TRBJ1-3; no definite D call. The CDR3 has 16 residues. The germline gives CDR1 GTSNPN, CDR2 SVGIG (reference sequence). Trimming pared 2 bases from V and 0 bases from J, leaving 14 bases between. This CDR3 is CAWSRGLVSSGNTIYF. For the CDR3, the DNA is TGTGCCTGGAGTAGAGGACTCGTAAGCTCTGGAAACACCATATATTTT.

CDR3 loop: CASSPRSSGANVLTF. In DNA form, the CDR3 reads TGTGCCAGCAGCCCGAGAAGCTCTGGGGCCAACGTCCTGACTTTC. This chain joins TRBV7-3 and TRBJ2-6; D ambiguous. V was clipped by 5 bases and J by 0 bases, with 8 bases between them. The CDR3 extends over 15 amino acids. Germline assignment: CDR1 SGHTA and CDR2 FQGTGA.

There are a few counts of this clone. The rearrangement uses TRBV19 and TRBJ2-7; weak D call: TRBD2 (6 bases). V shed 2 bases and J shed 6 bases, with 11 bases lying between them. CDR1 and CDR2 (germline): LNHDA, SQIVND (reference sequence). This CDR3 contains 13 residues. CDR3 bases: TGTGCCAGTAGTATACCGGGACTCCGCGAGCAGTACTTC. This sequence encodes CASSIPGLREQYF.